This TCR beta chain emerged from a study of beta chain features in type 1 diabetes. At the level of the study: There were about 110,000,000 sorted cells examined across all samples.

Comment on this clone: Antigen specificity is unknown.

The germline CDR1 and CDR2 sequences are SGHTA and FQGNSA. The CDR3 runs to 13 residues. Between the trimmed V and J ends, which lost 4 bases and 8 bases, there was a span of 14 bases. Study results and limitations: Among patients with Type 1 diabetes, TCRB CDR3s were moderately but significantly shorter in every one of the four CD4+ subsets. Among patients, naive, central memory and Treg TCRB repertoires appeared more similar than among healthy donors. Type 1 diabetes patients had fewer VDJ junction insertions and more deletions.

Expressed TCRB transcripts were sequenced after all isolated RNA was converted to cDNA. Roughly 3.6 million reads on average were seen across naive, central memory and regulatory T cell samples. The protocol was immunoSEQ multiplex PCR, while the TCRdb copy is restricted to in-frame clones and leaves out a portion. The sample has 600,000 to 750,000 clones; 9.5% to 15% are singletons. Material for sequencing was naive CD4+ T cells from blood. The sequence was obtained from a man aged 25-45 years with type 1 diabetes. The chain has TRBV7-2 and TRBJ1-1; D ambiguous. CDR3 region: CASSSRTRQEAFF. The CDR3 DNA follows: TGTGCCAGCAGCTCGAGGACCCGCCAAGAAGCTTTCTTT.